This note documents a single T cell receptor beta chain sequence. Its antigen is unknown. This sample was included in a study of long-term antiretroviral therapy in people with HIV. For the study at large: Collection dates of the earliest samples fall about a decade before the 2015 immediate-ART recommendation.

The assay, immunoSEQ v3.0, was run at survey level. TCRdb keeps only in-frame clones here, not all; method: immunoSEQ multiplex PCR. The repertoire holds 15,000 to 20,000 clones, with approximately 87% as singletons. Treatment for every participant with HIV took place in the United States. V was trimmed by 5 bases and J by 0 bases, leaving 9 bases between them. This CDR3 is built from 13 residues. CDR1 is SQVTM, CDR2 ANQGSEA, per germline. Points from the study as a whole: Dominant in the repertoire at all time points were clones expanded before ART. Repertoires in HIV (unlike those of controls) had narrower CDR3 length ranges.

This TCR came from a man aged 45-60 years with HIV. The source was unsorted PBMCs, collected 0.7 years before starting antiretroviral therapy. The chain recombines TRBV29-1 with TRBJ2-3; the D is unclear. CDR3 coding DNA: TGCAGCGTTTCCGGAGAAAGCACAGATACGCAGTATTTT. Its protein is CSVSGESTDTQYF.